This TCR beta chain came from a study of CD8 T cells in Susac syndrome. Reverse transcription used about 0.5 to 1 ug RNA and random hexamers. From the immunoSEQ multiplex PCR reads, TCRdb called clonotypes with MiXCR, one entry per CDR3 protein. The repertoire holds fewer than 350,000 distinct CDR3 sequences, approximately 85% seen once, with roughly 0.22% in the top ten. Germline values: CDR1 SQVTM, CDR2 ANQGSEA. The CDR3 length is 13 residues. V dropped 8 bases and J dropped 4; count of bases not matched to a gene: 8. The chain links TRBV29-1 to TRBJ2-1, with TRBD1 matching over 7 bases. The receptor comes from a human donor with multiple sclerosis. Sequencing used CD8+ T cells from PBMCs. The CDR3 region is CSSLSDRYNEQFF. The CDR3 DNA reads as TGCAGCTCCCTCTCGGACAGGTACAATGAGCAGTTCTTC.